Sequencing of this T cell receptor beta chain was carried out in a study of PD-1 blockade in classical Hodgkin lymphoma. With regard to this clone: Its antigen is as yet unknown.

Measured with immunoSEQ multiplex PCR; TCRdb has only the in-frame clones, and not every one. The sample shows tens of thousands of clones, roughly 75% of them seen only once. Regarding the study as a whole: Complete responders had baseline diversity similar to newly diagnosed patients.

After autologous stem cell transplantation all patients relapsed, and prior brentuximab vedotin exposure differed between cohorts. This specimen consisted of peripheral blood mononuclear cells (PBMCs), obtained before the second cycle of nivolumab. The TCR originated in a human donor with classical Hodgkin lymphoma.

The CDR3 sequence: CASSARSGVQYV. The CDR3 DNA is TGTGCCAGCAGCGCTAGATCAGGGGTGCAGTACGTC. This rearrangement joins TRBV2 to TRBJ2-7, with D perhaps matching TRBD1 (6 bases). The germline V and J ends were trimmed by 6 bases and 9 bases, with 15 bases remaining between them. There are 12 residues in the CDR3. Germline CDR1 SNHLY, CDR2 FYNNEI.